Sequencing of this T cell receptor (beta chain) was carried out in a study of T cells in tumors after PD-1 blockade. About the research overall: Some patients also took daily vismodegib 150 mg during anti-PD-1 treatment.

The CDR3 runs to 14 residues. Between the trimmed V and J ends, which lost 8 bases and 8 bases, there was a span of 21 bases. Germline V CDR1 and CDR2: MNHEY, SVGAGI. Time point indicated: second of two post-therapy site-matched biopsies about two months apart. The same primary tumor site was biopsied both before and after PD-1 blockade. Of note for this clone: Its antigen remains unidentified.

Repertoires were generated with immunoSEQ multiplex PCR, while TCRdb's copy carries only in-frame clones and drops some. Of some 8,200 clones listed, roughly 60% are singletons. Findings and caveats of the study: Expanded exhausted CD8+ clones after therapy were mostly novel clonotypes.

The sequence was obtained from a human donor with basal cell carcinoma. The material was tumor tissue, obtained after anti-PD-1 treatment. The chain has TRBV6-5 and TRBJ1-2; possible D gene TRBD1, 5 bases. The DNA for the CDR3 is TGTGCCAGCTCCCCCAGGGAAGGGTTAGGGGGCTACACCTTC. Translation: CASSPREGLGGYTF.